The 2 T cell receptor beta chains below all came from one sample that was sequenced in a study of T cell repertoires in cytomegalovirus infection (dated by TCRdb to 2018 to 2020). TCRdb names Illumina HiSeq 1500 as the instrument used. TCRdb took the public reads, trimmed them with fastp at Q25, ran MiXCR for clone calling and kept in-frame beta chains. Rows with a matching CDR3 protein are joined into one entry that keeps the most common DNA and genes. Present in this sample are roughly 860,000 distinct CDR3 sequences, roughly 33% of which were seen just once. Clones ranked in the top ten supply approximately 13% of the sample. Their specific antigens are unknown. What this sample's treatment or condition label stands for: in vitro stimulation with specific CMV peptide epitopes to enrich CMV-specific T cells. Sequenced material: cultured CD8+ T cells from PBMCs, taken from culture after CMV antigen stimulation. These receptors originate from a human donor in good health (CMV status not recorded). Some clones in this sample may be carry-over from other donors' samples.

The chain has TRBV15 and TRBJ1-2; no clear D. Looked up from germline, CDR1 is LNHNV and CDR2 is YYDKDF (reference sequence). V was pared by 5 bases and J by 4 bases, with 17 bases between. The CDR3 contains 15 residues. The CDR3 DNA follows: TGTGCCACCAGCGTCCGTTCGAGGACCCGCTATGGCTACACCTTC. Translating gives CATSVRSRTRYGYTF.

Turning to this clonotype: The junction and the germline gene differ at one end; a read error may be behind it. This chain's CDR3 is CASSPAVGNYEQYF. The CDR3 DNA reads as TGTGCTAGCAGCCCCGCGGTGGGAAACTACGAGCAGTACTTC. This chain connects TRBV7-7 to TRBJ2-7; D remains ambiguous. CDR1 and CDR2 from the germline V gene are SSHAT and FNYEAQ (reference sequence). This CDR3 is 14 amino acids long.